This T cell receptor (beta chain) was sequenced for a study of blood T cells in healthy people across ages. For the second PCR, which ran for roughly 7 to 11 cycles, a sample-barcoded 5' primer and a J-beta primer mix were used. All cDNA molecules were each tagged by a template-switch adaptor with 12 random nucleotides. MiXCR was run by TCRdb on the 5' RACE reads, yielding one entry per CDR3 protein. The sample has about 1.6 million distinct CDR3 sequences; almost 35% are singletons. Material for sequencing was blood. This clonotype was obtained from a woman in her thirties in good health.

The CDR3 DNA is TGTGCTAACACCCTGCTGGGTACAGATACGCAGTATTTT. As protein: CANTLLGTDTQYF. The gene calls are TRBV7-8 and TRBJ2-3; no clear D gene. CDR1 is SGHVS, CDR2 FQNEAQ, per germline. This CDR3 is built from 13 residues.